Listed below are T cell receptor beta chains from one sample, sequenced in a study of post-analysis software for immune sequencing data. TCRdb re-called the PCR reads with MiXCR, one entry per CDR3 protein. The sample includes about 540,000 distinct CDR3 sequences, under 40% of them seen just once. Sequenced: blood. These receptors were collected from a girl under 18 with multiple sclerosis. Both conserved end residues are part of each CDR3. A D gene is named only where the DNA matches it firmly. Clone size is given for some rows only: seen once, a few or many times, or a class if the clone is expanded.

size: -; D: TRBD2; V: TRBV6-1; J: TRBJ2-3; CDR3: CASTGIRARGGADTDTQYF; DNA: TGTGCCAGCACTGGGATCCGAGCGCGCGGGGGGGCGGACACAGATACGCAGTATTTT
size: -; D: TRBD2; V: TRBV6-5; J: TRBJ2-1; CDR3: CAGKTSGNYNEQFF; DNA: TGTGCCGGCAAAACTAGCGGGAACTACAATGAGCAGTTCTTC
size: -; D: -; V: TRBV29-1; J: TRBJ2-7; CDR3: CSVEDTRGNEQYF; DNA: TGCAGCGTTGAAGATACACGGGGCAATGAGCAGTACTTC
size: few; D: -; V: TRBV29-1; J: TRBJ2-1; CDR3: CSVVGGTLSYNEQFF; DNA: TGCAGCGTTGTAGGGGGGACTCTCTCCTACAATGAGCAGTTCTTC
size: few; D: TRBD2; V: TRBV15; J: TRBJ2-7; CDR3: CATSRAGTSNEQYF; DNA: TGTGCCACCAGCAGAGCGGGGACTAGCAACGAGCAGTACTTC
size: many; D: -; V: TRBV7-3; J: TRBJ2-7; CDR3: CASSPTGGYEQYF; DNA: TGTGCCAGCAGCCCAACCGGGGGTTACGAGCAGTACTTC
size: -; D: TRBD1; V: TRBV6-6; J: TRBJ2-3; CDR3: CASSYSRRDRVKDTQYF; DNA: TGTGCCAGCAGTTACTCGAGGCGGGACAGGGTCAAAGATACGCAGTATTTT
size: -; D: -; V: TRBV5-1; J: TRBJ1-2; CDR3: CASSRDTDYGYTF; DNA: TGCGCCAGCAGCAGGGACACGGACTATGGCTACACCTTC
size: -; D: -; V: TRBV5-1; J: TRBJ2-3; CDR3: CASRRNPTDTQYF; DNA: TGCGCCAGCAGAAGGAACCCCACAGATACGCAGTATTTT
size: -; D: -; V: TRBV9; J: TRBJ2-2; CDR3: CASSVAADTGELFF; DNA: TGTGCCAGCAGCGTGGCAGCGGACACCGGGGAGCTGTTTTTT
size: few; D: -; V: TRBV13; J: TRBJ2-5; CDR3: CASSTQIEETQYF; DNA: TGTGCCAGCAGCACCCAAATTGAGGAGACCCAGTACTTC
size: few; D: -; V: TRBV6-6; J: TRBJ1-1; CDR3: CASSYGQRATEAFF; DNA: TGTGCCAGCAGTTACGGACAGAGGGCGACTGAAGCTTTCTTT
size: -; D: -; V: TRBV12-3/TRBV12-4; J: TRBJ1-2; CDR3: CASSLKQGGGYTF; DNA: TGTGCCAGCAGTTTGAAACAGGGTGGAGGCTACACCTTC
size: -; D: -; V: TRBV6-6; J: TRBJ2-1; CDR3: CASSYVSIDLMGNEQFF; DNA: TGTGCCAGCAGTTACGTGTCCATTGACCTAATGGGCAATGAGCAGTTCTTC
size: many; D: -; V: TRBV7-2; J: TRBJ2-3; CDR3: CASSVTGLDTQYF; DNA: TGTGCCAGCAGCGTTACAGGTTTAGATACGCAGTATTTT
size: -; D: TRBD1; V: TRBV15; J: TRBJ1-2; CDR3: CATSRGGQGPHGYTF; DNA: TGTGCCACCAGCAGGGGAGGACAGGGCCCACATGGCTACACCTTC
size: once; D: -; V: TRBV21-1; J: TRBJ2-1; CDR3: CASSKDRIQFF; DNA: TGTGCCAGCAGCAAGGACAGGATACAGTTCTTC
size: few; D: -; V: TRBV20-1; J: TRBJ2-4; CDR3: CSARSVELAKNIQYF; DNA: TGCAGTGCTCGATCGGTAGAGCTAGCCAAAAACATTCAGTACTTC
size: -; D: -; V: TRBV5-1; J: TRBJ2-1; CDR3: CASSLLGLGEQFF; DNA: TGCGCCAGCAGTTTACTAGGGTTGGGTGAGCAGTTCTTC
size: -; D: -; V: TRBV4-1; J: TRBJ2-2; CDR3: CASSQGPETGELFF; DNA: TGCGCCAGCAGCCAAGGCCCAGAGACCGGGGAGCTGTTTTTT
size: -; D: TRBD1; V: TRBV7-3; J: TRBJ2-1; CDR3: CASSLDPGGDEQFF; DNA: TGTGCCAGCAGCTTAGACCCAGGGGGCGATGAGCAGTTCTTC
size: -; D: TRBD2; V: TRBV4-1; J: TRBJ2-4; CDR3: CASSQDGEGQIYLGPQYF; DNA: TGCGCCAGCAGCCAAGATGGGGAGGGCCAGATCTACCTAGGACCCCAGTACTTC
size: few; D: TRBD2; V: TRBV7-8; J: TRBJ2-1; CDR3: CASRSSGGPYNEQFF; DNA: TGTGCCAGCAGGAGTAGCGGGGGGCCGTACAATGAGCAGTTCTTC
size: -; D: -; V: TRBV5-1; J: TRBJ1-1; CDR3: CASSLFRGAEAFF; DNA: TGCGCCAGCAGCTTGTTCCGGGGAGCTGAAGCTTTCTTT
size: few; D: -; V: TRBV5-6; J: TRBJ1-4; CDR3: CASSLQPTNEKLFF; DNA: TGTGCCAGCAGCTTGCAACCAACTAATGAAAAACTGTTTTTT
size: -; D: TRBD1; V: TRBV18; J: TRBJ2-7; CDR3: CASSPLETGIYEQYF; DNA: TGTGCCAGCTCACCGCTGGAGACAGGGATCTACGAGCAGTACTTC
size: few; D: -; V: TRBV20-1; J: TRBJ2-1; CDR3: CSASYPEPYNEQFF; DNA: TGCAGTGCTAGTTATCCGGAGCCCTACAATGAGCAGTTCTTC
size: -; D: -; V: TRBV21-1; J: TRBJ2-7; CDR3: CASSKEVAGGTFLTYEQYF; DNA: -
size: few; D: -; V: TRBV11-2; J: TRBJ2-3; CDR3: CASSPFTGTDTQYF; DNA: TGTGCCAGCAGCCCCTTTACTGGCACAGATACGCAGTATTTT
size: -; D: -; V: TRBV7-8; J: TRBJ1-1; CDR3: CASSPVGGRTEAFF; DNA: TGTGCCAGCAGCCCAGTGGGGGGTCGCACTGAAGCTTTCTTT
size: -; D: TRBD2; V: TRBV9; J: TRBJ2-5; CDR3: CASSAPGLAGRETQYF; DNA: TGTGCCAGCAGCGCTCCGGGACTAGCGGGGAGAGAGACCCAGTACTTC
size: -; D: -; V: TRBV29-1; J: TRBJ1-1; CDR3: CSSQTANTEAFF; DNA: TGCAGCTCCCAGACAGCGAACACTGAAGCTTTCTTT
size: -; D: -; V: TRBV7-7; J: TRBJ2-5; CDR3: CASSLAGMQETQYF; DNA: TGTGCCAGCAGCTTAGCGGGAATGCAAGAGACCCAGTACTTC
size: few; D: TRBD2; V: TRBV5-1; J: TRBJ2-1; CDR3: CASSPSTSGDEQFF; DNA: TGCGCCAGCAGTCCCTCAACTAGCGGGGACGAGCAGTTCTTC
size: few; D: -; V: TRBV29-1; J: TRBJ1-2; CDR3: CSVEDSARVLSGYTF; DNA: TGCAGCGTTGAAGACTCTGCCCGGGTATTGAGCGGCTACACCTTC